This TCR beta chain came from a study of T cell changes during pregnancy in multiple sclerosis. The CDR3 loop spans 14 amino acids. V dropped 5 bases and J dropped 8; count of bases not matched to a gene: 7. Germline V CDR1 and CDR2: SGHAT, FQNNGV. The assay was immunoSEQ multiplex PCR, and TCRdb's table has in-frame clones only and misses some. The sample yields tens of thousands of clones, roughly nine tenths seen once. This sample comprised CD4+ T cells from peripheral blood mononuclear cells, obtained in the second trimester of pregnancy. The chain combines TRBV11-2 with TRBJ1-4; 8 positions agree with TRBD1. The source of this sequence is a female donor with multiple sclerosis, enrolled in a pregnancy study. The CDR3 DNA reads TGTGCCAGCAGCCTCAGGGGGCTAAACGAAAAACTGTTTTTT. Translation gives CASSLRGLNEKLFF. Variable domain in full (rest from reference TRBV11-2 and TRBJ1-4): EAGVAQSPRYKIIEKRQSVAFWCNPISGHATLYWYQQILGQGPKLLIQFQNNGVVDDSQLPKDRFSAERLKGVDSTLKIQPAKLEDSAVYLCASSLRGLNEKLFFGSGTQLSVL.